Listed below are T cell receptor beta chains from one sample, sequenced in a study of beta chain features in type 1 diabetes. This table comes from immunoSEQ multiplex PCR, and its TCRdb copy is limited to in-frame clones, with some not included. The sample has 240,000 or so clones, 25% to 30% seen once. What was sequenced was central memory CD4+ T cells from blood. The origin of the receptors is a man aged 25 to 40 in good health. Both conserved end residues are part of each CDR3. Each record gives: V gene, clone size, D gene, J gene, CDR3 protein, CDR3 DNA. A D gene is named only where the DNA matches it firmly. Not all rows give a size; the values are once, few, many and, for expanded clones, a class.

V gene: TRBV7-2; clone size: NA; D gene: NA; J gene: TRBJ2-3; CDR3 protein: CASSSERSTQYF; CDR3 DNA: TGTGCCAGCAGCTCCGAGAGGAGTACGCAGTATTTT
V gene: TRBV28; clone size: few; D gene: NA; J gene: TRBJ1-1; CDR3 protein: CASSRGGEAFF; CDR3 DNA: TGTGCCAGCAGTCGAGGGGGTGAAGCTTTCTTT
V gene: TRBV11-2; clone size: NA; D gene: NA; J gene: TRBJ2-5; CDR3 protein: CASSPDGAGETQYF; CDR3 DNA: TGTGCCAGCAGCCCCGATGGGGCAGGGGAGACCCAGTACTTC
V gene: TRBV2; clone size: few; D gene: NA; J gene: TRBJ1-6; CDR3 protein: CASSEKMFAPLHF; CDR3 DNA: TGTGCCAGCAGTGAAAAAATGTTCGCACCCCTCCACTTT
V gene: TRBV27; clone size: few; D gene: TRBD1; J gene: TRBJ2-6; CDR3 protein: CASSFQTGGASGANVLTF; CDR3 DNA: TGTGCCAGCAGTTTCCAGACAGGGGGGGCCTCTGGGGCCAACGTCCTGACTTTC
V gene: TRBV30; clone size: few; D gene: TRBD1; J gene: TRBJ1-2; CDR3 protein: CAWRSLDRVPYGYTF; CDR3 DNA: TGTGCCTGGAGATCTCTCGACAGGGTGCCCTATGGCTACACCTTC
V gene: TRBV30; clone size: NA; D gene: TRBD1; J gene: TRBJ1-5; CDR3 protein: CAWSGTGRNQPQHF; CDR3 DNA: TGTGCCTGGAGCGGGACAGGGCGAAATCAGCCCCAGCATTTT
V gene: TRBV11-1; clone size: NA; D gene: TRBD2; J gene: TRBJ2-3; CDR3 protein: CASSSASGGTDTQYF; CDR3 DNA: TGTGCCAGCAGCTCAGCTAGCGGGGGCACAGATACGCAGTATTTT
V gene: TRBV7-2; clone size: NA; D gene: NA; J gene: TRBJ2-1; CDR3 protein: CASSPGSSYNEQFF; CDR3 DNA: TGTGCCAGCAGCCCCGGGAGCTCCTACAATGAGCAGTTCTTC
V gene: TRBV30; clone size: NA; D gene: NA; J gene: TRBJ1-2; CDR3 protein: CAWSVRTNYGYTF; CDR3 DNA: TGTGCCTGGAGTGTACGTACTAACTATGGCTACACCTTC
V gene: TRBV18; clone size: NA; D gene: TRBD1; J gene: TRBJ2-1; CDR3 protein: CASSSRQGSDNEQFF; CDR3 DNA: TGTGCCAGCTCAAGTAGACAGGGGTCGGACAATGAGCAGTTCTTC
V gene: TRBV28; clone size: few; D gene: NA; J gene: TRBJ2-7; CDR3 protein: CASRPGGYEQYF; CDR3 DNA: TGTGCCAGCAGACCTGGGGGTTACGAGCAGTACTTC
V gene: TRBV7-2; clone size: few; D gene: TRBD2; J gene: TRBJ2-3; CDR3 protein: CASSLTSGTDTQYF; CDR3 DNA: TGTGCCAGCAGCTTAACTAGCGGCACAGATACGCAGTATTTT
V gene: TRBV7-9; clone size: NA; D gene: TRBD1; J gene: TRBJ2-5; CDR3 protein: CASSLDRGWETQYF; CDR3 DNA: TGTGCCAGCAGCTTAGACAGGGGCTGGGAGACCCAGTACTTC
V gene: TRBV11-2; clone size: NA; D gene: TRBD2; J gene: TRBJ2-6; CDR3 protein: CASSLLAGVTGANVLTF; CDR3 DNA: TGTGCCAGCAGCTTACTAGCGGGAGTTACTGGGGCCAACGTCCTGACTTTC
V gene: TRBV7-2; clone size: many; D gene: NA; J gene: TRBJ2-1; CDR3 protein: CASSLNRDNEQFF; CDR3 DNA: TGTGCCAGCAGCTTAAACAGGGACAATGAGCAGTTCTTC
V gene: TRBV14; clone size: many; D gene: NA; J gene: TRBJ2-7; CDR3 protein: CASSQDRQGSYEQYF; CDR3 DNA: TGTGCCAGCAGCCAAGATCGCCAGGGTAGCTACGAGCAGTACTTC
V gene: TRBV5-4; clone size: few; D gene: NA; J gene: TRBJ1-5; CDR3 protein: CASSTTGDSNQPQHF; CDR3 DNA: TGTGCCAGCAGCACAACAGGAGATAGCAATCAGCCCCAGCATTTT
V gene: TRBV5-8; clone size: NA; D gene: NA; J gene: TRBJ2-1; CDR3 protein: CASRRESSAVNEQFF; CDR3 DNA: TGTGCCAGCAGACGGGAATCTAGCGCGGTCAATGAGCAGTTCTTC
V gene: TRBV4-3; clone size: NA; D gene: NA; J gene: TRBJ2-1; CDR3 protein: CASSQVFSNEQFF; CDR3 DNA: TGCGCCAGCAGCCAAGTCTTTAGCAATGAGCAGTTCTTC
V gene: TRBV28; clone size: NA; D gene: NA; J gene: TRBJ1-2; CDR3 protein: CASSPPESDNYGYTF; CDR3 DNA: TGTGCCAGCAGCCCGCCAGAGTCCGATAACTATGGCTACACCTTC
V gene: TRBV14; clone size: NA; D gene: NA; J gene: TRBJ2-1; CDR3 protein: CASSQLGGVSYNEQFF; CDR3 DNA: TGTGCCAGCAGCCAACTGGGGGGCGTCTCTTACAATGAGCAGTTCTTC
V gene: TRBV5-4; clone size: NA; D gene: NA; J gene: TRBJ2-7; CDR3 protein: CASSRRQAREGEQYF; CDR3 DNA: TGTGCCAGCAGCCGCCGACAGGCCAGGGAAGGCGAGCAGTACTTC
V gene: TRBV29-1; clone size: NA; D gene: NA; J gene: TRBJ2-5; CDR3 protein: CSVDWGDQEAQYF; CDR3 DNA: TGCAGCGTTGATTGGGGGGACCAAGAGGCCCAGTACTTC
V gene: TRBV15; clone size: once; D gene: TRBD1; J gene: TRBJ2-1; CDR3 protein: CATSRTGGSSYNEQFF; CDR3 DNA: TGTGCCACCAGCAGAACAGGGGGAAGCTCCTACAATGAGCAGTTCTTC
V gene: TRBV5-1; clone size: NA; D gene: NA; J gene: TRBJ1-1; CDR3 protein: CASSPGGPNTEAFF; CDR3 DNA: TGCGCCAGCAGCCCGGGGGGGCCGAACACTGAAGCTTTCTTT
V gene: TRBV6-5; clone size: NA; D gene: TRBD2; J gene: TRBJ2-5; CDR3 protein: CASSYPWTGEGETQYF; CDR3 DNA: TGTGCCAGCAGTTATCCTTGGACTGGGGAGGGAGAGACCCAGTACTTC
V gene: TRBV5-4; clone size: NA; D gene: TRBD2; J gene: TRBJ2-7; CDR3 protein: CASSHTSGRRNEQYF; CDR3 DNA: TGTGCCAGCAGCCACACCAGCGGGAGACGGAACGAGCAGTACTTC
V gene: TRBV10-2; clone size: few; D gene: NA; J gene: TRBJ2-7; CDR3 protein: CASSSAYEQYF; CDR3 DNA: TGCGCCAGCAGCTCTGCCTACGAGCAGTACTTC
V gene: TRBV28; clone size: NA; D gene: TRBD1; J gene: TRBJ1-1; CDR3 protein: CASSSPGQGSDTEAFF; CDR3 DNA: TGTGCCAGCAGTTCGCCGGGACAGGGCTCTGACACTGAAGCTTTCTTT
V gene: TRBV14; clone size: few; D gene: NA; J gene: TRBJ2-4; CDR3 protein: CASSQSNRQNIQYF; CDR3 DNA: TGTGCCAGCAGCCAATCGAACCGTCAGAACATTCAGTACTTC
V gene: TRBV5-6; clone size: NA; D gene: NA; J gene: TRBJ1-5; CDR3 protein: CASSLKDSQPQHF; CDR3 DNA: TGTGCCAGCAGCTTGAAGGATTCCCAGCCCCAGCATTTT
V gene: TRBV6-5; clone size: NA; D gene: NA; J gene: TRBJ2-2; CDR3 protein: CASKKLGTGELFF; CDR3 DNA: TGTGCCAGCAAAAAGTTGGGCACCGGGGAGCTGTTTTTT
V gene: TRBV5-1; clone size: NA; D gene: NA; J gene: TRBJ2-7; CDR3 protein: CASSLDPSYEQYF; CDR3 DNA: TGCGCCAGCAGCCTAGATCCCTCCTACGAGCAGTACTTC
V gene: TRBV29-1; clone size: NA; D gene: NA; J gene: TRBJ2-5; CDR3 protein: CSVEASLGDRETQYF; CDR3 DNA: TGCAGCGTTGAAGCCTCCCTCGGAGACCGAGAGACCCAGTACTTC
V gene: TRBV5-6; clone size: NA; D gene: NA; J gene: TRBJ2-7; CDR3 protein: CASSRTFSRYEQYF; CDR3 DNA: TGTGCCAGCAGCCGGACATTCAGTAGGTACGAGCAGTACTTC
V gene: TRBV25-1; clone size: NA; D gene: TRBD1; J gene: TRBJ2-4; CDR3 protein: CASGSDRANIQYF; CDR3 DNA: TGTGCCAGCGGCTCAGACAGGGCGAACATTCAGTACTTC